Below, 10 T cell receptor beta chains from the same sample are listed, as sequenced in a study of blood T cells in healthy people across ages. A second PCR of 7 to 11 cycles used a sample-barcoded 5' primer and a J-beta primer mix. TCRdb fed the 5' RACE reads into MiXCR, producing one record per CDR3 protein. The profile shows some 700,000 distinct CDR3 sequences, roughly 47% of them singletons. Source material: blood. The receptors shown here come from a woman aged 60 to 75 in good health.

The chain combines TRBV12-3 or TRBV12-4 with TRBJ1-2; unclear D gene. Trimming cost V 5 bases and J 4 bases, with 14 bases left between them. CDR3 length equals 14 residues. The CDR3 loop is CASSVGREPYGYTF. DNA of the CDR3: TGTGCCAGCAGTGTGGGTAGGGAACCCTATGGCTACACCTTC.

This clonotype came up once. This chain uses TRBV20-1 with TRBJ1-2; 7 bases fit TRBD1. The CDR3 loop spans 15 amino acids. The ends lost 3 bases at V and 0 bases at J; junction bases unmatched: 7. Germline-derived CDR1 and CDR2 are DFQATT and SNEGSKA (reference sequence). The CDR3 spells CSARDRPRANYGYTF. The DNA for the CDR3 is TGCAGTGCTAGGGACAGGCCCCGAGCTAACTATGGCTACACCTTC.

This clonotype turned up a few times. The chain combines TRBV6-1 with TRBJ2-1; 10 bases agree with TRBD1. The J segment lost 4 bases and the V segment lost 6 bases, leaving 12 bases of the junction unmatched. Germline V lookup: CDR1 MNHNS, CDR2 SASEGT. The CDR3 extends over 17 amino acids. The CDR3 DNA sequence: TGTGCCAGCAGCGGGGGCTTGGGACAGGGGAGTTACAATGAGCAGTTCTTC. Protein: CASSGGLGQGSYNEQFF.

The chain recombines TRBV29-1 with TRBJ1-5; D remains unclear. The germline gives CDR1 SQVTM, CDR2 ANQGSEA. The CDR3 consists of 12 residues. Trimming removed 4 bases from V and 0 bases from J, with 4 bases in between. In DNA form, the CDR3 reads TGCAGCGTTGCGGGTAGCAATCAGCCCCAGCATTTT. This translates into CSVAGSNQPQHF.

This clonotype was seen more than once but under ten times. This chain connects TRBV4-3 to TRBJ2-5, with D tentatively TRBD1 (6 bases). The length of the CDR3 is 15 residues. The V end lost 0 bases, the J end lost 5 bases, and 13 bases lay between the germline ends. Germline CDR1 and CDR2: LGHNA and YSLEER. The CDR3 DNA follows: TGCGCCAGCAGCCAAGAGGGGGCAGGGGTGGAGACCCAGTACTTC. It is translated as CASSQEGAGVETQYF.

The chain carries TRBV6-5 and TRBJ2-4; D is perhaps TRBD1 (5 bases). Matching the DNA end better, TRBJ2-7 makes the J call doubtful. Germline values: CDR1 MNHEY, CDR2 SVGAGI. The CDR3 is made up of 13 amino acids. The CDR3 nucleotides are TGTGCCAGCAGTGGGGCTGAAACCTACGAGCAGTACTTC. Residues: CASSGAETYEQYF.

This chain joins TRBV30 and TRBJ2-3; 12 bases are a match to TRBD2. The CDR3 totals 14 residues. Germline values: CDR1 GTSNPN, CDR2 SVGIG (reference sequence). The V and J ends lost 3 bases and 6 bases, in that order; junction bases with no gene match: 4. CDR3 in DNA: TGTGCCTGGAGACTAGCGGGGGGCCCCGATACGCAGTATTTT. This sequence encodes CAWRLAGGPDTQYF. The full variable domain, in which reference TRBV30 and TRBJ2-3 provide the parts outside the CDR3, is SQTIHQWPATLVQPVGSPLSLECTVEGTSNPNLYWYRQAAGRGLQLLFYSVGIGQISSEVPQNLSASRPQDRQFILSSKKLLLSDSGFYLCAWRLAGGPDTQYFGPGTRLTVL.

The chain carries TRBV5-1 and TRBJ2-2; D not resolved. With 0 bases removed from V and 0 bases from J, the gap between germline ends came to 9 bases. Per germline, CDR1 SGHRS and CDR2 YFSETQ. The CDR3 has 16 residues. The CDR3 reads CASSLGGTSNTGELFF. In nucleotides, the CDR3 is TGCGCCAGCAGCTTGGGCGGCACTTCGAACACCGGGGAGCTGTTTTTT. Supplemented by reference TRBV5-1 and TRBJ2-2, the full variable domain reads KAGVTQTPRYLIKTRGQQVTLSCSPISGHRSVSWYQQTPGQGLQFLFEYFSETQRNKGNFPGRFSGRQFSNSRSEMNVSTLELGDSALYLCASSLGGTSNTGELFFGEGSRLTVL.

V gene TRBV3-1 combines with J gene TRBJ1-1; the match to TRBD1 covers 8 bases. The V gene end was trimmed by 4 bases and the J gene end by 7 bases; junction bases not matched to a gene: 14. Germline V gene sequence: CDR1 LGHDT, CDR2 YNNKEL (reference sequence). CDR3 length equals 16 residues. The CDR3 loop reads CASSPLFGTGGSEAFF. The CDR3 DNA reads as TGTGCCAGCAGCCCACTCTTCGGGACAGGAGGTAGTGAAGCTTTCTTT.

J is TRBJ2-7 and V is TRBV7-8, with TRBD2 matching 7 bases. Germline-derived CDR1 and CDR2 are SGHVS and FQNEAQ. The CDR3 length is 15 residues. V lost 5 bases, J lost 1 base, and 8 bases stayed unmatched. CDR3 amino acids: CASSPRRTSSYEQYF. The DNA of the CDR3 is TGTGCCAGCAGCCCCCGACGGACTAGTTCCTACGAGCAGTACTTC.